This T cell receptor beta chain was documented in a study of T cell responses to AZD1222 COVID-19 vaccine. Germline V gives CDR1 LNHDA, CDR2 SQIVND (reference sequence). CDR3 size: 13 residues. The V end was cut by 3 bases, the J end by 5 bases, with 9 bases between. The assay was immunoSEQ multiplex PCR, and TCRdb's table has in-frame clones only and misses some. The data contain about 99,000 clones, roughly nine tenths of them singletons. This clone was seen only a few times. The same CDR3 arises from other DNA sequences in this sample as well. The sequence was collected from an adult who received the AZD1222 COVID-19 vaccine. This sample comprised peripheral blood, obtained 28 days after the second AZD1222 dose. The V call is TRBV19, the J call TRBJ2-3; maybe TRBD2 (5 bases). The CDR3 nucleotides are TGTGCCAGTAGTATGGACCGGGGAGATACGCAGTATTTT. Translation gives CASSMDRGDTQYF. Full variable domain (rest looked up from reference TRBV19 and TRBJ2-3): DGGITQSPKYLFRKEGQNVTLSCEQNLNHDAMYWYRQDPGQGLRLIYYSQIVNDFQKGDIAEGYSVSREKKESFPLTVTSAQKNPTAFYLCASSMDRGDTQYFGPGTRLTVL.